This passage covers 18 T cell receptor beta chains from one sample sequenced in a study of persistence of HIV-infected CD4 T cells. The stimulus was an HIV-1 Gag 15-mer peptide pool, about 1 ug/peptide/mL. Responding CD4+ T cells were sorted by upregulation of both CD40 ligand and CD69. The libraries were made with immunoSEQ version 4 in survey mode. Sequenced by immunoSEQ multiplex PCR; TCRdb stores in-frame clones only, minus some. The sample holds roughly 20,000 clones; 55% to 65% are singletons and the top ten take around 1.8%. No antigen has been assigned to these receptors. The sequenced sample was CD4+ T cells sorted from PBMCs after approximately 19-hour stimulation, obtained from a patient who received antiretroviral therapy. These receptors were obtained from an adult woman with HIV who was CMV-seropositive.

This sequence joins TRBV27 and TRBJ1-5; tentatively, D is TRBD1 (6 bases). Germline V gene lookup returns CDR1 MNHEY and CDR2 SMNVEV (reference sequence). The CDR3 covers 16 residues. V was cut by 0 bases and J by 6 bases, with 15 bases left in between. The CDR3 DNA follows: TGTGCCAGCAGTTTATCGTTCGGCGGAGGGGGTCAGCCCCAGCATTTT. Translated, it gives CASSLSFGGGGQPQHF.

This clone appeared a single time. The chain carries TRBV2 and TRBJ2-3, with 9 positions matching TRBD2. J gave up 2 bases and V 2 bases, and 2 bases lay outside the gene matches. The CDR3 is 15 residues long. CDR1 and CDR2 (germline): SNHLY, FYNNEI. The CDR3 region is CASSERTSATDTQYF. Here the CDR3 DNA reads TGTGCCAGCAGTGAAAGGACTAGCGCCACAGATACGCAGTATTTT.

The chain recombines TRBV12-5 with TRBJ1-1; D gene uncertain. The CDR3 is 14 amino acids. The germline CDR1 and CDR2 sequences are LGHNT and FRNRAP. With 2 bases removed from V and 3 bases from J, the gap between germline ends came to 10 bases. Written as DNA, the CDR3 is TGTGCTAGTGGTTTGACGGTTTGGGACACTGAAGCTTTCTTT. Its translation is CASGLTVWDTEAFF.

J is TRBJ1-1 and V is TRBV5-1; 9 bases are a match to TRBD1. The germline V gene encodes CDR1 SGHRS and CDR2 YFSETQ. The junction had 8 bases not matched to a gene; V was cut back by 4 bases and J by 1 base. CDR3 length: 16 residues. CDR3 nucleotides: TGCGCCAGCAGCACAGGGACAGGGATAGGGAACACTGAAGCTTTCTTT. As protein: CASSTGTGIGNTEAFF.

The chain combines TRBV18 with TRBJ2-1; 11 bases agree with TRBD2. From germline, CDR1 is KGHSH and CDR2 LQKENI. The CDR3 loop spans 17 amino acids. With V trimmed by 3 bases and J by 7 bases, 11 bases remained unmatched. The DNA of the CDR3 is TGTGCCAGCTCACCTTTGTCTCGGCTAGCGGGGGGTAATGAGCAGTTCTTC. The encoded protein is CASSPLSRLAGGNEQFF.

V usage is TRBV15 and J usage is TRBJ2-7; the D gene is possibly TRBD1 (6 bases). Trimming took 2 bases from V and 7 from J, leaving 18 bases between them. From germline, CDR1 is LNHNV and CDR2 YYDKDF (reference sequence). This CDR3 region has 15 residues. This CDR3 reads CATSRTTDRFGEQYF. The CDR3 DNA reads TGTGCCACCAGCAGAACAACCGACAGGTTCGGGGAGCAGTACTTC. The full variable domain, with the rest looked up from reference TRBV15 and TRBJ2-7, is DAMVIQNPRYQVTQFGKPVTLSCSQTLNHNVMYWYQQKSSQAPKLLFHYYDKDFNNEADTPDNFQSRRPNTSFCFLDIRSPGLGDTAMYLCATSRTTDRFGEQYFGPGTRLTVT.

The rearrangement joins TRBV12-3 or TRBV12-4 to TRBJ1-2; TRBD1 agrees at 7 bases. J was trimmed by 8 bases and V by 7 bases; bases with no gene match: 10. The CDR3 covers 13 residues. CDR3 sequence reads: CASTPGGFGGYTF. CDR3 sequence (DNA): TGTGCCAGCACCCCAGGGGGGTTTGGCGGCTACACCTTC.

J is TRBJ1-1 and V is TRBV7-9; TRBD1 aligns across 7 bases. This CDR3 contains 15 residues. Trimming at V came to 5 bases and at J to 4 bases, leaving 10 bases not matched to a gene. From germline, CDR1 is SEHNR and CDR2 FQNEAQ (reference sequence). This CDR3 reads CASSRKGAGVTEAFF. DNA for the CDR3: TGTGCCAGCAGCCGTAAGGGGGCCGGGGTCACTGAAGCTTTCTTT.

The chain joins TRBV7-9 to TRBJ1-2; no reliable D call. Trimming pared 4 bases from V and 1 base from J, leaving 19 bases between. Germline loops: CDR1 SEHNR, CDR2 FQNEAQ (reference sequence). The CDR3 loop spans 17 amino acids. CDR3 protein: CASSYFSGPTLNYGYTF. The CDR3 DNA reads TGTGCCAGCAGCTATTTCTCCGGGCCAACCCTTAACTATGGCTACACCTTC. Combining the CDR3 with reference TRBV7-9 and TRBJ1-2 gives the whole variable domain DTGVSQNPRHKITKRGQNVTFRCDPISEHNRLYWYRQTLGQGPEFLTYFQNEAQLEKSRLLSDRFSAERPKGSFSTLEIQRTEQGDSAMYLCASSYFSGPTLNYGYTFGSGTRLTVV.

The CDR3 spells CATSRDHVSGGYNEQFF. CDR3 in DNA: TGTGCCACCAGCAGAGATCATGTTAGCGGGGGCTACAATGAGCAGTTCTTC. This sequence joins TRBV15 and TRBJ2-1; 9 nucleotides match TRBD2. The J segment lost 3 bases and the V segment lost 0 bases, leaving 6 bases of the junction unmatched. The CDR3 loop spans 17 amino acids. Germline CDR1 reads LNHNV; CDR2 reads YYDKDF (reference sequence).

The chain links TRBV30 to TRBJ1-4; D gene unclear. In germline, CDR1 is GTSNPN, CDR2 SVGIG (reference sequence). The V end was cut by 2 bases, the J end by 8 bases, with 9 bases between. The CDR3 has 12 amino acids. The CDR3 DNA reads TGTGCCTGGAGTACTTCTAGAGAAAAACTGTTTTTT. It encodes CAWSTSREKLFF. Filled out from reference TRBV30 and TRBJ1-4, the complete variable domain reads SQTIHQWPATLVQPVGSPLSLECTVEGTSNPNLYWYRQAAGRGLQLLFYSVGIGQISSEVPQNLSASRPQDRQFILSSKKLLLSDSGFYLCAWSTSREKLFFGSGTQLSVL.

With regard to this clone: The same CDR3 also results from other DNA sequences found in this sample. The CDR3 reads CASGFTGTDTQYF. CDR3 nucleotides: TGTGCTAGTGGTTTTACGGGGACAGATACGCAGTATTTT. The chain combines TRBV12-5 with TRBJ2-3; TRBD2 is a possible D gene (5 bases). Looked up from germline, CDR1 is LGHNT and CDR2 is FRNRAP. CDR3 size: 13 residues. The V end was cut by 3 bases, the J end by 3 bases, with 7 bases between.

The gene calls are TRBV7-8 and TRBJ2-5; D remains unclear. CDR3 length: 15 amino acids. V lost 1 base and J 5 bases, leaving 14 bases between the germline ends. The germline CDR1 and CDR2 sequences are SGHVS and FQNEAQ. The CDR3: CASSLEPQVRETQYF. The CDR3 DNA follows: TGTGCCAGCAGCTTAGAGCCCCAGGTCCGGGAGACCCAGTACTTC.

This sequence joins TRBV25-1 and TRBJ2-3; 7 bases map to TRBD1. Trimming took 6 bases from V and 0 from J; bases not matched to a gene: 6. The CDR3 totals 15 residues. Germline V gives CDR1 MGHDK, CDR2 SYGVNS. CDR3 DNA sequence: TGTGCCAGCAGCAGGGGACAGCTTAGCACAGATACGCAGTATTTT. It specifies CASSRGQLSTDTQYF.

V gene TRBV9 combines with J gene TRBJ1-1; no firm D call. CDR1 SGDLS and CDR2 YYNGEE come from the germline V gene. V was shortened by 0 bases and J by 1 base, with 7 bases between the two germline ends. The CDR3 covers 14 residues. The CDR3 coding sequence is TGTGCCAGCAGCGTAGAGGGTAGGAACACTGAAGCTTTCTTT. It is translated as CASSVEGRNTEAFF. The entire variable domain, with the rest obtained from reference TRBV9 and TRBJ1-1, is as follows: DSGVTQTPKHLITATGQRVTLRCSPRSGDLSVYWYQQSLDQGLQFLIQYYNGEERAKGNILERFSAQQFPDLHSELNLSSLELGDSALYFCASSVEGRNTEAFFGQGTRLTVV.

Here the CDR3 DNA reads TGCGCCAGCAGTGAGAACCCTAGGGGACGAAGGTTGAACACTGAAGCTTTCTTT. Amino acids: CASSENPRGRRLNTEAFF. The chain carries TRBV10-1 and TRBJ1-1; D may be TRBD1 (5 bases). This CDR3 has 18 residues. Germline CDR1 reads WNHNN; CDR2 reads SYGVQD (reference sequence). Between the trimmed V and J ends, which lost 2 bases and 0 bases, there was a span of 19 bases.

This chain connects TRBV5-1 to TRBJ1-2; the match to TRBD1 covers 10 bases. The J segment lost 1 base and the V segment lost 4 bases, leaving 7 bases of the junction unmatched. This CDR3 is built from 16 residues. Germline values: CDR1 SGHRS, CDR2 YFSETQ. As DNA, the CDR3 is TGCGCCAGCAGCAGCACCGGGACAGGGGTTAACTATGGCTACACCTTC. Amino acid sequence: CASSSTGTGVNYGYTF.

This clone was found a few times. The V gene is TRBV5-6, the J gene TRBJ1-6; 7 nucleotides agree with TRBD1. From germline, CDR1 is SGHDT and CDR2 YYEEEE. The CDR3 runs to 15 residues. The V segment lost 2 bases and the J segment 8 bases; nucleotides outside the gene matches: 7. In DNA, the CDR3 is TGTGCCAGCAGCTTTTTAGACAGGGCTGATTCACCCCTCCACTTT. It codes for CASSFLDRADSPLHF. Full variable domain (rest looked up from reference TRBV5-6 and TRBJ1-6): DAGVTQSPTHLIKTRGQQVTLRCSPKSGHDTVSWYQQALGQGPQFIFQYYEEEERQRGNFPDRFSGHQFPNYSSELNVNALLLGDSALYLCASSFLDRADSPLHFGNGTRLTVT.